These 2 T cell receptor beta chains share one sample of origin, sequenced in a study of T cell clones after liver transplantation. Here immunoSEQ multiplex PCR was the method, and the copy in TCRdb shows in-frame clones only, minus some. The sample has 72,000 or so clones; roughly 85% are singletons. The sample here was CD4+ T cells from blood, taken at the 22-month timepoint. The receptor source for this set is a human patient who received a liver transplant. The graft donor may have contributed some T cells.

The chain joins TRBV28 to TRBJ2-1, with TRBD1 matching 7 bases. V shed 8 bases and J 6 bases; nucleotides not matched to a gene: 10. Germline V gives CDR1 MDHEN, CDR2 SYDVKM. This CDR3 has 14 residues. The CDR3 sequence is CASQPPNRGNEQFF. The CDR3 coding sequence is TGTGCCAGCCAACCCCCAAACAGGGGCAATGAGCAGTTCTTC.

The chain employs TRBV29-1 and TRBJ2-7; D gene unclear. The germline V gene encodes CDR1 SQVTM and CDR2 ANQGSEA. The CDR3 covers 13 residues. With 4 bases removed from V and 3 bases from J, the gap between germline ends came to 13 bases. The CDR3: CSVGEVGVYEQYF. In DNA form, the CDR3 reads TGCAGCGTTGGTGAGGTTGGGGTCTACGAGCAGTACTTC.